The clone carrying this TCR beta chain was detected once. The time point here: cycle 4 day 1 (C4D1), after 6 weeks of nivolumab. Each of the patients experienced relapse following autologous stem cell transplantation, and their brentuximab vedotin exposure differed. Germline V gives CDR1 SGHDT, CDR2 YYEEEE. The germline V and J ends were trimmed by 4 bases and 1 base, with 14 bases remaining between them. The CDR3 sequence is 15 residues long. This sample is drawn from a study of PD-1 blockade in classical Hodgkin lymphoma. Some clones are missing from TCRdb's copy, which holds only in-frame ones; the method was immunoSEQ multiplex PCR. The repertoire holds 90,000 or so clones, around 80% seen once, with 9.4% in the top ten.

This receptor was identified in a human donor with classical Hodgkin lymphoma. The rearrangement joins TRBV5-6 to TRBJ1-1; TRBD1 is a possible D gene (5 bases). Sample: peripheral blood mononuclear cells (PBMCs), taken before the fourth cycle of nivolumab. The CDR3 spells CASSLWGPPNTEAFF. The CDR3 DNA reads TGTGCCAGCAGCCTGTGGGGCCCACCGAACACTGAAGCTTTCTTT.